A selection of T cell receptor beta chains follows, all from one sample in a study of blood T cell repertoires in COVID-19. Repertoires were generated with immunoSEQ multiplex PCR, while TCRdb's copy carries only in-frame clones and drops some. This sample has some 180,000 clones, with roughly 76% found just once. The sample taken for sequencing was peripheral blood. The receptors come from a woman older than 75 with COVID-19, enrolled during active disease. CDR3s include the opening cysteine and the closing phenylalanine or tryptophan. The D gene is left open where the match is weak. The size entry is marked missing in some rows and otherwise reads once, few, many or a size class.

J gene	D gene	clone size	V gene	CDR3 protein	CDR3 DNA
TRBJ1-2	.	.	TRBV7-2	CASSLAGGNNYGYTF	TGTGCCAGCAGCTTAGCCGGGGGTAACAACTATGGCTACACCTTC
TRBJ2-2	TRBD1	.	TRBV19	CASSHFRDRGQYGELFF	TGTGCCAGTAGCCACTTCCGGGACAGGGGGCAATACGGGGAGCTGTTTTTT
TRBJ1-6	TRBD1	.	TRBV18	CASSPPTGAEYNSPLHF	TGTGCCAGCTCACCACCCACAGGGGCGGAATATAATTCACCCCTCCACTTT
TRBJ2-7	.	.	TRBV7-2	CASSSRGRGLAGPDEQYF	TGTGCCAGCAGCTCCCGGGGTAGGGGGCTAGCGGGCCCTGACGAGCAGTACTTC
TRBJ1-1	.	.	TRBV7-2	CASSLLGANTEAFF	TGTGCCAGCAGCTTACTAGGAGCGAACACTGAAGCTTTCTTT
TRBJ1-2	TRBD1	.	TRBV19	CASSFGTANYGYTF	TGTGCCAGTAGTTTCGGGACAGCTAACTATGGCTACACCTTC
TRBJ2-2	.	.	TRBV7-9	CASSFGHGGGAGELFF	TGTGCCAGCAGCTTCGGTCACGGGGGAGGTGCCGGGGAGCTGTTTTTT
TRBJ1-2	TRBD1	.	TRBV19	CASRPQGTGNYGYTF	TGTGCCAGTAGACCGCAAGGGACAGGGAACTATGGCTACACCTTC
TRBJ2-1	.	.	TRBV19	CASSIGNEQFF	TGTGCCAGTAGCATCGGGAATGAGCAGTTCTTC
TRBJ2-1	TRBD2	.	TRBV6-1	CASSEISGLAGNEQFF	TGTGCCAGCAGTGAGATCTCGGGACTAGCCGGCAATGAGCAGTTCTTC
TRBJ2-3	.	.	TRBV5-1	CASSERDTQYF	TGCGCCAGCAGCGAGAGGGATACGCAGTATTTT
TRBJ1-2	.	.	TRBV11-3	CASSVGGSRGGYTF	TGTGCCAGCAGCGTCGGCGGTAGTCGGGGTGGCTACACCTTC
TRBJ1-1	TRBD1	.	TRBV11-2	CASSRDRANTEAFF	TGTGCCAGCAGCCGGGACAGGGCGAACACTGAAGCTTTCTTT
TRBJ2-7	TRBD1	.	TRBV7-8	CASSLPGQSSYEQYF	TGTGCCAGCAGCTTGCCGGGACAGAGCTCCTACGAGCAGTACTTC
TRBJ2-1	.	.	TRBV5-4	CASSAPTSGEQFF	TGTGCCAGCAGCGCCCCCACATCGGGTGAGCAGTTCTTC
TRBJ2-7	TRBD2	.	TRBV7-6	CASSEGTSGRQSYEQYF	TGTGCCAGCAGCGAAGGGACTAGCGGGAGGCAATCCTACGAGCAGTACTTC
TRBJ1-4	TRBD1	.	TRBV6-5	CASSRQGPTKEKLFF	TGTGCCAGCAGTCGACAGGGGCCGACTAAGGAAAAACTGTTTTTT
TRBJ1-4	.	.	TRBV4-3	CASSQEPRGFEKLFF	TGCGCCAGCAGCCAAGAACCTCGAGGATTTGAAAAACTGTTTTTT
TRBJ2-7	.	.	TRBV27	CASSPLGGQGNYEQYF	TGTGCCAGCAGTCCTCTGGGGGGGCAGGGTAATTACGAGCAGTACTTC
TRBJ2-7	.	.	TRBV11-3	CASSLVAPAYEQYF	TGTGCCAGCAGCTTAGTGGCCCCCGCCTACGAGCAGTACTTC
TRBJ2-3	.	.	TRBV19	CASSIVAGVTDTQYF	TGTGCCAGTAGTATAGTTGCAGGGGTCACAGATACGCAGTATTTT
TRBJ1-4	.	.	TRBV6-5	CASSFRWEKLFF	TGTGCCAGCAGCTTTAGATGGGAAAAACTGTTTTTT
TRBJ1-2	TRBD1	once	TRBV19	CASSIGRTGDGYTF	TGTGCCAGTAGTATAGGCAGGACAGGGGACGGCTACACCTTC
TRBJ2-7	.	.	TRBV13	CASSPGEGEQYF	TGTGCCAGCAGCCCGGGGGAAGGGGAGCAGTACTTC
TRBJ1-2	.	.	TRBV28	CASSFGGGYGYTF	TGTGCCAGCAGTTTCGGCGGGGGCTATGGCTACACCTTC
TRBJ2-5	.	.	TRBV6-1	CASSDLGAKTQYF	TGTGCCAGCAGTGATTTGGGGGCGAAGACCCAGTACTTC
TRBJ2-2	TRBD1	.	TRBV29-1	CSVDGTGAGELFF	TGCAGCGTTGACGGGACAGGGGCCGGGGAGCTGTTTTTT
TRBJ2-3	TRBD2	.	TRBV7-2	CASSLGSRAGGHTDTQYF	TGTGCCAGCAGCTTAGGTAGTCGGGCGGGGGGCCACACAGATACGCAGTATTTT
TRBJ1-1	.	.	TRBV29-1	CSVYGFGGGTEAFF	TGCAGCGTTTACGGGTTCGGGGGAGGCACTGAAGCTTTCTTT
TRBJ1-1	.	.	TRBV21-1	CARGGRIEAFF	TGTGCCAGAGGAGGGAGAATTGAAGCTTTCTTT
TRBJ2-7	TRBD2	.	TRBV19	CASSIGPGGSGYEQYF	TGTGCCAGTAGTATAGGGCCGGGCGGGAGCGGTTACGAGCAGTACTTC
TRBJ1-1	.	.	TRBV4-3	CASSQDGPGGGDGEAFF	TGCGCCAGCAGCCAAGATGGGCCCGGCGGGGGCGATGGTGAAGCTTTCTTT
TRBJ2-7	.	.	TRBV12-5	CASGRAGPPYEQYF	TGTGCTAGTGGGCGGGCAGGACCACCCTACGAGCAGTACTTC
TRBJ2-1	.	.	TRBV30	CAWSVQGWQFF	TGTGCCTGGAGTGTACAGGGTTGGCAGTTCTTC
TRBJ1-6	TRBD1	.	TRBV7-8	CASSLHSQGASPLHF	TGTGCCAGCAGCTTACATTCTCAGGGGGCATCACCCCTCCACTTT
TRBJ2-7	.	.	TRBV2	CASSRLARSYEQYF	TGTGCCAGCAGCCGGCTAGCGCGCTCCTACGAGCAGTACTTC
TRBJ2-2	.	.	TRBV4-2	CASSQDKGEFSGELFF	TGTGCCAGCAGCCAAGATAAGGGGGAGTTTTCCGGGGAGCTGTTTTTT